What follows are 30 T cell receptor beta chains derived from one specimen sequenced in a study of T cell responses to AZD1222 COVID-19 vaccine. Sequencing was performed with immunoSEQ multiplex PCR; in TCRdb, only in-frame clones are kept and a portion is missing. The sample records 100,000 to 150,000 clones, approximately 90% being singletons. Sequences were derived from peripheral blood, sampled on day 0 of AZD1222 vaccination. The receptors come from an adult in good health.

The chain uses TRBV5-1 and TRBJ1-5; TRBD1 matches 9 bases. The CDR3 spans 15 residues. V gave up 4 bases and J gave up 5 bases; unmatched junction bases: 7. From germline, CDR1 is SGHRS and CDR2 YFSETQ. CDR3 loop: CASSRTGVGDQPQHF. The CDR3 nucleotides are TGCGCCAGCAGCCGGACAGGGGTTGGGGATCAGCCCCAGCATTTT. Supplemented by reference TRBV5-1 and TRBJ1-5, the full variable domain reads KAGVTQTPRYLIKTRGQQVTLSCSPISGHRSVSWYQQTPGQGLQFLFEYFSETQRNKGNFPGRFSGRQFSNSRSEMNVSTLELGDSALYLCASSRTGVGDQPQHFGDGTRLSIL.

The chain has TRBV4-1 and TRBJ1-4, with 9 positions matching TRBD1. From germline, CDR1 is MGHRA and CDR2 YSYEKL. This CDR3 contains 17 residues. Trimming at V came to 1 base and at J to 10 bases, leaving 13 bases not matched to a gene. CDR3 sequence (DNA): TGCGCCAGCAGCCAAGTCCTCCCGGGGACAGGGAGGGTAAAACTGTTTTTT. Translation gives CASSQVLPGTGRVKLFF.

This sequence joins TRBV19 and TRBJ1-1; a weak D match, TRBD1 (6 bases). V lost 4 bases and J lost 1, with 13 bases in between. The CDR3 extends over 15 amino acids. In germline, CDR1 is LNHDA, CDR2 SQIVND (reference sequence). The CDR3 sequence: CASSTFRQANTEAFF. The CDR3, as DNA: TGTGCCAGTAGTACCTTTCGACAGGCGAACACTGAAGCTTTCTTT.

This rearrangement joins TRBV25-1 to TRBJ1-1; D is possibly TRBD1 (5 bases). The length of the CDR3 is 16 residues. The germline V gene has CDR1 MGHDK and CDR2 SYGVNS. Trimming took 4 bases from V and 1 from J, leaving 16 bases between them. DNA for the CDR3: TGTGCCAGCAGTGTCCGACGGGGTACAGGGAACACTGAAGCTTTCTTT. This encodes CASSVRRGTGNTEAFF.

The CDR3 sequence is CASGVTWNTGELFF. CDR3 coding DNA: TGTGCCAGCGGAGTAACGTGGAACACCGGGGAGCTGTTTTTT. This chain connects TRBV11-2 to TRBJ2-2; no firm D call. The CDR3 has 14 amino acids. Germline CDR1 is SGHAT and CDR2 is FQNNGV. The V gene lost 8 bases and the J gene lost 1 base, with 11 bases spanning the gap.

The J gene is TRBJ1-6, the V gene TRBV12-3 or TRBV12-4; D is unclear. Trimming cost V 6 bases and J 7 bases, with 7 bases left between them. This CDR3 contains 12 residues. CDR3 nucleotide sequence: TGTGCCAGCAGGTCGGGCAATTCACCCCTCCACTTT. It translates to CASRSGNSPLHF.

About this clone itself: This same CDR3 is encoded by further DNA sequences in the sample. V is TRBV6-5 and J is TRBJ2-7; D remains ambiguous. Germline CDR1 reads MNHEY; CDR2 reads SVGAGI. This CDR3 is 13 amino acids long. The V gene lost 4 bases and the J gene lost 0 bases, with 7 bases spanning the gap. CDR3 nucleotide sequence: TGTGCCAGCAGTTCAGGTCCCTCCTACGAGCAGTACTTC. Translating gives CASSSGPSYEQYF.

This chain uses TRBV7-2 with TRBJ2-1; 16 bases are a match to TRBD2. Trimming cost V 5 bases and J 8 bases; bases outside gene matches: 9. There are 17 residues in the CDR3. CDR1 is SGHTA and CDR2 is FQGNSA in the germline V gene. The CDR3 spells CASSLGLAGGPEDEQFF. The CDR3 DNA is TGTGCCAGCAGCCTGGGACTAGCGGGAGGGCCGGAGGATGAGCAGTTCTTC.

This chain connects TRBV7-2 to TRBJ1-2; no reliable D call. CDR1 and CDR2 from the germline V gene are SGHTA and FQGNSA. This CDR3 region has 17 residues. The V and J ends lost 1 base and 4 bases respectively, with 19 bases between them. As DNA, the CDR3 is TGTGCCAGCAGCTTAGGCGAGAGGTTAAGGGTTGGCTATGGCTACACCTTC. Protein: CASSLGERLRVGYGYTF.

The chain uses TRBV7-2 and TRBJ1-5; tentatively, D is TRBD1 (5 bases). Germline V CDR1 and CDR2: SGHTA, FQGNSA. This CDR3 spans 14 amino acids. V was shortened by 5 bases and J by 7 bases, with 15 bases between the two germline ends. As DNA, the CDR3 is TGTGCCAGCAGCCTGGCTCAGGGTGACCAGCCCCAGCATTTT. Encoded protein: CASSLAQGDQPQHF.

The chain is built from TRBV27 and TRBJ2-7; 8 bases map to TRBD2. The CDR3 has 15 residues. V gave up 1 base and J gave up 3 bases; unmatched junction bases: 5. Per the germline V gene, CDR1 is MNHEY and CDR2 is SMNVEV (reference sequence). Here the CDR3 DNA reads TGTGCCAGCAGTTTATTCCTAGCGGGTGTCTACGAGCAGTACTTC. This gives the protein CASSLFLAGVYEQYF.

The rearrangement uses TRBV7-2 and TRBJ1-5; TRBD1 agrees at 8 bases. The CDR3 consists of 14 residues. Trimming cost V 5 bases and J 4 bases; bases outside gene matches: 4. CDR1 and CDR2 (germline): SGHTA, FQGNSA. CDR3 nucleotides: TGTGCCAGCAGCCCCGGACAGGGTAATCAGCCCCAGCATTTT. This translates into CASSPGQGNQPQHF.

The J gene is TRBJ1-1, the V gene TRBV6-1; D might be TRBD1 (6 bases). Trimming removed 1 base from V and 5 bases from J, with 17 bases in between. CDR1 is MNHNS and CDR2 is SASEGT in the germline V gene. The CDR3 has 16 amino acids. CDR3 in DNA: TGTGCCAGCAGTGAAGGGGCGGGGGCCCAGGGTACTGAAGCTTTCTTT. Translating it yields CASSEGAGAQGTEAFF.

This chain joins TRBV27 and TRBJ2-2; D gene ambiguous. Germline V gene lookup returns CDR1 MNHEY and CDR2 SMNVEV (reference sequence). This CDR3 is built from 14 residues. Trimming left V 3 bases short and J 4 bases short, with 9 bases between. The CDR3 region is CASSFGVRTGELFF. As DNA, the CDR3 is TGTGCCAGCAGTTTTGGGGTACGCACCGGGGAGCTGTTTTTT.

The J gene is TRBJ1-1, the V gene TRBV2; D is perhaps TRBD1 (6 bases). Trimming pared 4 bases from V and 4 bases from J, leaving 13 bases between. Germline assignment: CDR1 SNHLY and CDR2 FYNNEI. The CDR3 is 14 amino acids. CDR3: CASSVQGTGTEAFF. Here the CDR3 DNA reads TGTGCCAGCAGTGTACAGGGCACAGGCACTGAAGCTTTCTTT.

The V call is TRBV19, the J call TRBJ1-6; unclear D gene. The CDR3 covers 16 residues. The germline V gene has CDR1 LNHDA and CDR2 SQIVND (reference sequence). V was clipped by 6 bases and J by 7 bases, with 19 bases between them. DNA for the CDR3: TGTGCCAGTAGCCCCTCCGGGGAGATCTTGAATTCACCCCTCCACTTT. It translates to CASSPSGEILNSPLHF.

The rearrangement uses TRBV30 and TRBJ1-4; D gene uncertain. This CDR3 comprises 16 residues. Looked up from germline, CDR1 is GTSNPN and CDR2 is SVGIG (reference sequence). V was clipped by 1 base and J by 5 bases, with 17 bases between them. CDR3 sequence (DNA): TGTGCCTGGAGTGGGCCCGAGACACCAGAAAATGAAAAACTGTTTTTT. Translating it yields CAWSGPETPENEKLFF.

This clone was recorded a few times. The V call is TRBV19, the J call TRBJ2-7; D unclear. V was shortened by 3 bases and J by 2 bases, with 8 bases between the two germline ends. CDR3 length: 13 amino acids. In germline, CDR1 is LNHDA, CDR2 SQIVND (reference sequence). CDR3 sequence reads: CASSINQPYEQYF. The CDR3 DNA follows: TGTGCCAGTAGTATTAACCAACCCTACGAGCAGTACTTC.

V is TRBV7-8 and J is TRBJ2-5; 11 bases map to TRBD2. The V gene end was trimmed by 5 bases and the J gene end by 4 bases; junction bases not matched to a gene: 6. The CDR3 length is 15 residues. Germline values: CDR1 SGHVS, CDR2 FQNEAQ. The chain's CDR3 is CASSKTSGIIETQYF. The CDR3, as DNA: TGTGCCAGCAGCAAGACTAGCGGGATAATAGAGACCCAGTACTTC.

The rearrangement links TRBV6-5 to TRBJ2-1, with TRBD2 identical over 11 bases. CDR1 MNHEY and CDR2 SVGAGI come from the germline V gene. V lost 5 bases to trimming and J lost 11 bases; unmatched junction nucleotides: 5. The CDR3 consists of 13 residues. CDR3 residues: CASSQGLADKQFF. The CDR3 coding sequence is TGTGCCAGCAGTCAGGGACTAGCGGACAAGCAGTTCTTC.

The rearrangement uses TRBV7-9 and TRBJ1-6, with D possibly being TRBD1 (5 bases). CDR1 SEHNR and CDR2 FQNEAQ come from the germline V gene (reference sequence). V was pared by 5 bases and J by 2 bases, with 19 bases between. The CDR3 length is 18 residues. The CDR3 spells CASSPGPWQGAYNSPLHF. CDR3 sequence (DNA): TGTGCCAGCAGCCCGGGTCCCTGGCAGGGCGCCTATAATTCACCCCTCCACTTT.

The rearrangement joins TRBV4-1 to TRBJ1-1; D perhaps matches TRBD1 (5 bases). This CDR3 is built from 16 residues. The germline V gene encodes CDR1 MGHRA and CDR2 YSYEKL. V was clipped by 0 bases and J by 2 bases, with 13 bases between them. Here the CDR3 DNA reads TGCGCCAGCAGCCAAGATTGGCAGGGTCTTAACACTGAAGCTTTCTTT. Translation: CASSQDWQGLNTEAFF.

The sample holds one count of this clone. The chain combines TRBV11-2 with TRBJ2-7, with 11 bases lining up with TRBD2. V dropped 5 bases and J dropped 7; count of bases not matched to a gene: 7. CDR1 SGHAT and CDR2 FQNNGV come from the germline V gene. CDR3 size: 14 residues. The CDR3 region is CASSVTSGIYEQYF. The CDR3 bases are TGTGCCAGCAGCGTGACTAGCGGGATTTATGAGCAGTACTTC.

The V call is TRBV7-6, the J call TRBJ2-2; a weak D match, TRBD2 (6 bases). This CDR3 has 14 residues. Trimming pared 8 bases from V and 5 bases from J, leaving 15 bases between. CDR1 and CDR2 from the germline V gene are SGHVS and FNYEAQ. Here the CDR3 DNA reads TGTGCCAGCCGCTGGGTGGAGGGAACCGGGGAGCTGTTTTTT. Translation gives CASRWVEGTGELFF.

The chain carries TRBV12-5 and TRBJ2-3, with TRBD2 identical over 9 bases. Trimming at V came to 0 bases and at J to 2 bases, leaving 6 bases not matched to a gene. This CDR3 is built from 17 residues. Germline CDR1 is LGHNT and CDR2 is FRNRAP. Written as DNA, the CDR3 is TGTGCTAGTGGTTTGGTTCCAGCGGGGGGTCTCACAGATACGCAGTATTTT. This sequence encodes CASGLVPAGGLTDTQYF. Drawing the rest from reference TRBV12-5 and TRBJ2-3, the complete variable domain is DARVTQTPRHKVTEMGQEVTMRCQPILGHNTVFWYRQTMMQGLELLAYFRNRAPLDDSGMPKDRFSAEMPDATLATLKIQPSEPRDSAVYFCASGLVPAGGLTDTQYFGPGTRLTVL.

This chain connects TRBV9 to TRBJ2-1; D ambiguous. The V and J ends lost 0 bases and 0 bases respectively, with 10 bases between them. The CDR3 contains 16 residues. Germline loops: CDR1 SGDLS, CDR2 YYNGEE. The CDR3 nucleotides read TGTGCCAGCAGCGTAGTCGGCACGAGCTCCTACAATGAGCAGTTCTTC. Its protein product is CASSVVGTSSYNEQFF.

The chain employs TRBV7-6 and TRBJ2-3, with TRBD2 matching 8 bases. CDR1 is SGHVS and CDR2 is FNYEAQ in the germline V gene. This CDR3 is 20 amino acids long. J was trimmed by 2 bases and V by 5 bases; bases with no gene match: 21. CDR3 sequence: CASSPLSLSFREGTTDTQYF. CDR3 bases: TGTGCCAGCAGCCCCTTATCTCTTTCGTTTCGGGAGGGCACCACAGATACGCAGTATTTT.

The CDR3 here is CASSLNLGLENTIYF. In DNA form, the CDR3 reads TGTGCCAGCAGCTTAAACTTGGGGTTAGAAAACACCATATATTTT. This rearrangement joins TRBV7-9 to TRBJ1-3; unclear D gene. The V gene lost 2 bases and the J gene lost 6 bases, with 14 bases spanning the gap. CDR3 size: 15 residues. Germline V lookup: CDR1 SEHNR, CDR2 FQNEAQ (reference sequence).

The rearrangement uses TRBV12-3 or TRBV12-4 and TRBJ1-3; the D is unclear. V lost 10 bases and J 4 bases, leaving 14 bases between the germline ends. The CDR3 length is 13 residues. The CDR3 sequence is CATSRVRGNTIYF. The DNA of the CDR3 is TGTGCCACCTCGAGGGTCCGGGGAAACACCATATATTTT.

J is TRBJ1-5 and V is TRBV5-5; D is unresolved. CDR1 is SGHKS and CDR2 is YYEKEE in the germline V gene (reference sequence). This CDR3 has 13 residues. Trimming cost V 1 base and J 4 bases, with 6 bases left between them. CDR3 residues: CASSLRDNQPQHF. CDR3 bases: TGTGCCAGCAGCTTGAGGGATAATCAGCCCCAGCATTTT.